The 32 T cell receptor beta chains below come from one sample, sequenced in a study of cytomegalovirus exposure and HLA in healthy donors. Some clones are missing from TCRdb's copy, which holds only in-frame ones; the method was immunoSEQ multiplex PCR. The sample lists about 160,000 clones; around 81% were seen once. Sequenced sample: PBMCs. These receptors originate from a man aged 25-45 years in good health and CMV-seropositive.

This clone was found once. The chain carries TRBV30 and TRBJ1-6; the D gene is possibly TRBD1 (5 bases). CDR3 length: 16 residues. Trimming removed 2 bases at V and 6 bases at J, with 17 bases between. Germline-derived CDR1 and CDR2 are GTSNPN and SVGIG (reference sequence). CDR3 sequence: CAWSTTVRRSNSPLHF. CDR3 coding DNA: TGTGCCTGGAGTACGACAGTTCGAAGATCTAATTCACCCCTCCACTTT.

The chain joins TRBV11-2 to TRBJ2-1; D remains unclear. The length of the CDR3 is 13 residues. V was clipped by 0 bases and J by 6 bases, with 6 bases between them. The germline V gene has CDR1 SGHAT and CDR2 FQNNGV. The CDR3 sequence is CASSLEAGNEQFF. The CDR3 DNA reads as TGTGCCAGCAGCTTAGAGGCAGGCAATGAGCAGTTCTTC.

This sequence joins TRBV5-6 and TRBJ2-7; the D is unclear. The V end was cut by 0 bases, the J end by 3 bases, with 7 bases between. CDR3 length: 13 amino acids. Per germline, CDR1 SGHDT and CDR2 YYEEEE. The CDR3 region is CASSLANSYEQYF. In DNA, the CDR3 is TGTGCCAGCAGCTTGGCCAACAGCTACGAGCAGTACTTC.

The chain is built from TRBV4-2 and TRBJ1-3; D perhaps matches TRBD1 (6 bases). The CDR3 spans 15 residues. Germline values: CDR1 LGHNA, CDR2 YNFKEQ. V was pared by 3 bases and J by 3 bases, with 12 bases between. CDR3 loop: CASSQLPDSGNTIYF. CDR3 nucleotides: TGTGCCAGCAGCCAGCTACCGGACAGTGGAAACACCATATATTTT.

The chain is built from TRBV7-2 and TRBJ2-7; TRBD2 agrees at 15 bases. Germline-derived CDR1 and CDR2 are SGHTA and FQGNSA. After removal of 5 bases from V and 1 base from J, the junction contained 9 bases not matched to a gene. The CDR3 contains 18 residues. This CDR3 is CASSHRTSGGAKSYEQYF. DNA for the CDR3: TGTGCCAGCAGCCATCGGACTAGCGGGGGGGCCAAGTCCTACGAGCAGTACTTC.

The chain couples TRBV27 to TRBJ1-5; D is undetermined. Trimming shortened V by 8 bases and J by 4 bases, and 12 bases separated the two germline ends. CDR3 size: 13 residues. In germline, CDR1 is MNHEY, CDR2 SMNVEV (reference sequence). The CDR3 region has the DNA TGTGCCAGCGGACGGGGTCAGAATCAGCCCCAGCATTTT. It yields the protein CASGRGQNQPQHF.

In this sample, this clone turned up a few times. This chain links TRBV2 with TRBJ1-2, with 7 bases fitting TRBD1. V gave up 7 bases and J gave up 6 bases; unmatched junction bases: 11. Germline CDR1 and CDR2: SNHLY and FYNNEI. The CDR3 extends over 14 amino acids. The CDR3 coding sequence is TGTGCCAGCACACGACAGGGTTCAGGGGATGGCTACACCTTC. It yields the protein CASTRQGSGDGYTF.

This clone was seen only a few times. This same CDR3 is encoded by further DNA sequences in the sample. The rearrangement links TRBV4-3 to TRBJ2-7; D possibly corresponds to TRBD1 (5 bases). The V and J ends lost 3 bases and 2 bases respectively, with 8 bases between them. The CDR3 spans 13 residues. The germline gives CDR1 LGHNA, CDR2 YSLEER. Here the CDR3 reads CASSQGPTYEQYF. DNA of the CDR3: TGCGCCAGCAGCCAGGGGCCAACCTACGAGCAGTACTTC.

The genes are TRBV7-6 and TRBJ2-7, with TRBD1 as a possible D gene (6 bases). The CDR3 has 16 residues. Per germline, CDR1 SGHVS and CDR2 FNYEAQ. Trimming stripped 0 bases from V and 0 bases from J, with 12 bases between. The CDR3 coding sequence is TGTGCCAGCAGCTTAGCGATACAGGGTCCCTCCTACGAGCAGTACTTC. It translates to CASSLAIQGPSYEQYF.

The genes are TRBV18 and TRBJ2-3; TRBD2 matches at 13 bases. The junction had 0 bases not matched to a gene; V was cut back by 2 bases and J by 4 bases. The CDR3 contains 15 residues. In germline, CDR1 is KGHSH, CDR2 LQKENI. CDR3 sequence: CASSPTSGGADTQYF. The CDR3 region has the DNA TGTGCCAGCTCACCAACTAGCGGGGGGGCAGATACGCAGTATTTT.

This sequence joins TRBV5-8 and TRBJ1-1, with no clear D. CDR1 and CDR2 (germline): SGHTS, YDEGEE. CDR3 length: 15 amino acids. Trimming cost V 4 bases and J 1 base, with 14 bases left between them. The CDR3 DNA reads TGTGCCAGCAGCCCAGACACGTTTACGAACACTGAAGCTTTCTTT. Amino acid sequence: CASSPDTFTNTEAFF. Full variable domain (outside the CDR3, taken from reference TRBV5-8 and TRBJ1-1): EAGVTQSPTHLIKTRGQQATLRCSPISGHTSVYWYQQALGLGLQFLLWYDEGEERNRGNFPPRFSGRQFPNYSSELNVNALELEDSALYLCASSPDTFTNTEAFFGQGTRLTVV.

In this sample, this clone turned up a few times. V and J are TRBV4-3 and TRBJ2-7; TRBD1 agrees at 8 bases. Germline V CDR1 and CDR2: LGHNA, YSLEER. The CDR3 loop spans 15 amino acids. V gave up 4 bases and J gave up 1 base; unmatched junction bases: 6. The CDR3 protein is CASSPSTGGSYEQYF. The CDR3 region has the DNA TGCGCCAGCAGCCCCAGCACAGGGGGGTCCTACGAGCAGTACTTC.

This clone was found once. The chain employs TRBV28 and TRBJ2-7, with D maybe TRBD1 (6 bases). The CDR3 is 14 amino acids. V was cut by 7 bases and J by 5 bases, with 18 bases left in between. Germline V gene sequence: CDR1 MDHEN, CDR2 SYDVKM. Here the CDR3 reads CASKLSGESDEQYF. For the CDR3, the DNA is TGTGCCAGCAAGCTGTCAGGGGAGAGCGACGAGCAGTACTTC. The full variable domain, in which reference TRBV28 and TRBJ2-7 provide the parts outside the CDR3, is DVKVTQSSRYLVKRTGEKVFLECVQDMDHENMFWYRQDPGLGLRLIYFSYDVKMKEKGDIPEGYSVSREKKERFSLILESASTNQTSMYLCASKLSGESDEQYFGPGTRLTVT.

This chain connects TRBV18 to TRBJ1-2; D not resolved. Per germline, CDR1 KGHSH and CDR2 LQKENI. With 0 bases removed from V and 3 bases from J, the gap between germline ends came to 5 bases. The length of the CDR3 is 13 residues. The CDR3 sequence is CASSPPEYYGYTF. The CDR3 DNA is TGTGCCAGCTCACCACCCGAGTACTATGGCTACACCTTC. Looking up the rest from reference TRBV18 and TRBJ1-2 gives the full variable domain: NAGVMQNPRHLVRRRGQEARLRCSPMKGHSHVYWYRQLPEEGLKFMVYLQKENIIDESGMPKERFSAEFPKEGPSILRIQQVVRGDSAAYFCASSPPEYYGYTFGSGTRLTVV.

This clone was seen once. The J gene is TRBJ1-1, the V gene TRBV7-8, with 7 nucleotides matching TRBD1. The CDR3 is 13 residues long. The V gene's germline CDR1 is SGHVS and CDR2 FQNEAQ. J gave up 3 bases and V 5 bases, and 3 bases lay outside the gene matches. The CDR3 bases are TGTGCCAGCAGCGGGACAGCTCACACTGAAGCTTTCTTT. Its translation: CASSGTAHTEAFF.

This clone was recorded only once. The V and J genes are TRBV7-3 and TRBJ2-7; 9 bases match TRBD1. V gave up 5 bases and J gave up 0 bases; unmatched junction bases: 2. Germline V gene sequence: CDR1 SGHTA, CDR2 FQGTGA. The CDR3 extends over 14 amino acids. For the CDR3, the DNA is TGTGCCAGCAGCACGGGACAGGGCTCCTACGAGCAGTACTTC. Encoded protein: CASSTGQGSYEQYF. The entire variable domain, with the rest obtained from reference TRBV7-3 and TRBJ2-7, is as follows: GAGVSQTPSNKVTEKGKYVELRCDPISGHTALYWYRQSLGQGPEFLIYFQGTGAADDSGLPNDRFFAVRPEGSVSTLKIQRTERGDSAVYLCASSTGQGSYEQYFGPGTRLTVT.

The chain has TRBV5-4 and TRBJ2-7, with D maybe TRBD1 (8 bases). The germline gives CDR1 SGHNT, CDR2 YYREEE (reference sequence). Trimming shortened V by 3 bases and J by 2 bases, and 15 bases separated the two germline ends. This CDR3 has 15 residues. The CDR3 protein is CASSWGGQATYEQYF. For the CDR3, the DNA is TGTGCCAGCAGCTGGGGGGGACAGGCTACCTACGAGCAGTACTTC.

The chain employs TRBV6-5 and TRBJ2-7; TRBD1 agrees at 8 bases. Germline CDR1 is MNHEY and CDR2 is SVGAGI. The CDR3 contains 15 residues. The V and J ends lost 6 bases and 2 bases, in that order; junction bases with no gene match: 9. CDR3 residues: CASSPRQGIPYEQYF. DNA for the CDR3: TGTGCCAGCAGCCCAAGACAGGGGATCCCCTACGAGCAGTACTTC.

This clone was recorded once. The chain joins TRBV27 to TRBJ1-1, with TRBD1 identical over 10 bases. This CDR3 spans 14 amino acids. Germline V CDR1 and CDR2: MNHEY, SMNVEV (reference sequence). Germline trimming cut 2 bases from V and 4 bases from J; bases unmatched to any gene: 1. CDR3 sequence reads: CASSLRTGGTEAFF. The DNA for the CDR3 is TGTGCCAGCAGTTTACGGACAGGGGGCACTGAAGCTTTCTTT.

The CDR3 nucleotides read TGTGCCAGCAGCTTAGAGGAGACCCAGTACTTC. Protein: CASSLEETQYF. The chain carries TRBV5-6 and TRBJ2-5; no reliable D call. Trimming took off 2 bases at V and 5 bases at J, with 4 bases between the two ends. This CDR3 is built from 11 residues. Germline CDR1 reads SGHDT; CDR2 reads YYEEEE.

V and J are TRBV14 and TRBJ2-7; tentatively, D is TRBD2 (5 bases). V was pared by 2 bases and J by 7 bases, with 15 bases between. Germline CDR1 is SGHDN and CDR2 is FVKESK. The CDR3 has 14 amino acids. The chain's CDR3 is CASSQRKGSGEQYF. Written as DNA, the CDR3 is TGTGCCAGCAGCCAACGGAAGGGCTCGGGAGAGCAGTACTTC.

This clone was detected once. The chain is built from TRBV9 and TRBJ2-7, with TRBD2 as a possible D gene (5 bases). The CDR3 totals 15 residues. V lost 4 bases, J lost 0 bases, and 14 bases lay in between. The V gene's germline CDR1 is SGDLS and CDR2 YYNGEE. The chain's CDR3 is CASSPSGRVSYEQYF. DNA of the CDR3: TGTGCCAGCAGCCCATCGGGAAGGGTCTCCTACGAGCAGTACTTC. The whole variable domain, remainder taken from reference TRBV9 and TRBJ2-7, is DSGVTQTPKHLITATGQRVTLRCSPRSGDLSVYWYQQSLDQGLQFLIQYYNGEERAKGNILERFSAQQFPDLHSELNLSSLELGDSALYFCASSPSGRVSYEQYFGPGTRLTVT.

The gene calls are TRBV5-4 and TRBJ2-3, with 8 positions matching TRBD2. Germline V gene data show CDR1 as SGHNT and CDR2 as YYREEE (reference sequence). This CDR3 comprises 16 residues. The junction had 11 bases not matched to a gene; V was cut back by 4 bases and J by 4 bases. This CDR3 is CASSLGGSGVPDTQYF. The CDR3 DNA reads as TGTGCCAGCAGCCTCGGGGGTAGCGGGGTCCCAGATACGCAGTATTTT.

The chain has TRBV28 and TRBJ2-2, with D tentatively TRBD1 (5 bases). The CDR3 runs to 14 residues. CDR1 and CDR2 from the germline V gene are MDHEN and SYDVKM. The ends were cut back, 5 bases at V and 6 bases at J, with 13 bases in the middle. In nucleotides, the CDR3 is TGTGCCAGCAGTGCGTCAGGGTCCCCCGGGGAGCTGTTTTTT. Amino acid sequence: CASSASGSPGELFF.

The V gene is TRBV7-9, the J gene TRBJ1-4; TRBD1 agrees at 8 bases. The CDR3 runs to 14 residues. Trimming at V came to 6 bases and at J to 8 bases, leaving 8 bases not matched to a gene. CDR1 is SEHNR and CDR2 is FQNEAQ in the germline V gene (reference sequence). This CDR3 is CASSPPGGAEKLFF. The DNA of the CDR3 is TGTGCCAGCAGTCCTCCAGGGGGCGCGGAAAAACTGTTTTTT.

CDR3 DNA sequence: TGTGCCAGCAGACAGGGACTAGCCGGGGAGCTGTTTTTT. It translates to CASRQGLAGELFF. The chain has TRBV6-5 and TRBJ2-2; 8 bases fit TRBD2. Germline V gene sequence: CDR1 MNHEY, CDR2 SVGAGI. V dropped 6 bases and J dropped 6; count of bases not matched to a gene: 3. The CDR3 extends over 13 amino acids.

J is TRBJ2-2 and V is TRBV9; 12 bases are shared with TRBD2. This CDR3 is built from 16 residues. From germline, CDR1 is SGDLS and CDR2 YYNGEE. V shed 4 bases, J shed 6 bases, and the junction held 7 bases outside the gene matches. CDR3 residues: CASSPRGLAGPGELFF. Here the CDR3 DNA reads TGTGCCAGCAGCCCAAGAGGACTAGCGGGGCCCGGGGAGCTGTTTTTT.

This chain uses TRBV2 with TRBJ2-1; TRBD2 might be the D (6 bases). Looked up from germline, CDR1 is SNHLY and CDR2 is FYNNEI. CDR3 length equals 14 residues. V lost 5 bases, J lost 10 bases, and 18 bases lay in between. The CDR3: CASSRDSSESEQFF. CDR3 in DNA: TGTGCCAGCAGTCGGGACTCCTCCGAATCCGAGCAGTTCTTC.

The rearrangement uses TRBV6-5 and TRBJ1-1, with D uncertain. The V end lost 2 bases, the J end lost 6 bases, and 10 bases lay between the germline ends. Germline V gene data show CDR1 as MNHEY and CDR2 as SVGAGI. The CDR3 is made up of 13 amino acids. The CDR3 reads CASSYEKTAEAFF. CDR3 bases: TGTGCCAGCAGTTACGAGAAAACAGCTGAAGCTTTCTTT.

The chain uses TRBV7-9 and TRBJ2-2; D is undetermined. V lost 9 bases, J lost 6 bases, and 11 bases lay in between. Germline lookup yields CDR1 SEHNR and CDR2 FQNEAQ (reference sequence). The CDR3 totals 12 residues. The chain's CDR3 is CASFPGAGELFF. The CDR3 DNA follows: TGTGCCAGTTTCCCGGGTGCCGGGGAGCTGTTTTTT.

This chain links TRBV4-3 with TRBJ1-1; TRBD1 matches at 8 bases. V lost 1 base, J lost 0 bases, and 1 base stayed unmatched. The CDR3 has 15 residues. Germline CDR1 LGHNA, CDR2 YSLEER. The CDR3 spells CASSQGTGLNTEAFF. CDR3 sequence (DNA): TGCGCCAGCAGCCAAGGGACAGGGCTGAACACTGAAGCTTTCTTT.

V is TRBV4-1 and J is TRBJ2-6; D possibly corresponds to TRBD2 (7 bases). Deletions cut 8 bases from V and 2 bases from J, with 13 bases between. This CDR3 is built from 15 residues. CDR1 is MGHRA, CDR2 YSYEKL, per germline. The CDR3 here is CASCPGGAGANVLTF. The CDR3 region has the DNA TGCGCCAGCTGCCCGGGGGGCGCTGGGGCCAACGTCCTGACTTTC.